The clone carrying this TCR beta chain came up once. Its antigen is unidentified. The method was immunoSEQ multiplex PCR; TCRdb's version includes in-frame clones alone and lacks a portion of them. The table includes approximately 720,000 clones, about two thirds detected once. The data were obtained in a study of shared clonotypes between healthy human individuals. Across the study: Aged between 18 and 49, the donors were two women and a few men.

The study, taken as a whole, reports: Represented diversity (both genetic and exposure-history) was limited by the small number of donors.

Within Nashville, Tennessee resided all donors, each a Caucasian adult. The TCR originated in a woman under 40 in good health. Sequenced material: memory CD4+ T cells sorted from blood. Subset specified: CD45RA-negative fraction.

The CDR3 region has the DNA TGTGCCAGCGGGGGCCAAACAGGGGGATATAACTATGGCTACACCTTC. It yields the protein CASGGQTGGYNYGYTF. The chain links TRBV2 to TRBJ1-2, with TRBD1 identical over 8 bases. Germline values: CDR1 SNHLY, CDR2 FYNNEI. This CDR3 contains 16 residues. The junction had 12 bases not matched to a gene; V was cut back by 8 bases and J by 1 base.